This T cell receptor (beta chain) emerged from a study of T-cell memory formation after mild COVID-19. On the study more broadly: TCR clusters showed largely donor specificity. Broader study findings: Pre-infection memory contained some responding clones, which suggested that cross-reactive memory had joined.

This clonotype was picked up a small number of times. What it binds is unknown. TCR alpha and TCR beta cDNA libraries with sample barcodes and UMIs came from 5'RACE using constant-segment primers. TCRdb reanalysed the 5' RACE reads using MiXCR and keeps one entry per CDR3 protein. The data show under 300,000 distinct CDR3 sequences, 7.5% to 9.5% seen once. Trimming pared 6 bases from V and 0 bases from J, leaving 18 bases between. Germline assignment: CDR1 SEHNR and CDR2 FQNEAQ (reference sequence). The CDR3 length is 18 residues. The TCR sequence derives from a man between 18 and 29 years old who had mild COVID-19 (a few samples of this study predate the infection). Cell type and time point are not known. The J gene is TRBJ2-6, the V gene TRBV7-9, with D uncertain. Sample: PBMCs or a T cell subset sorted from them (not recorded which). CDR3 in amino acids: CASSSKWADRSGANVLTF. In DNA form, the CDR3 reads TGTGCCAGCAGTTCTAAGTGGGCGGACCGCTCTGGGGCCAACGTCCTGACTTTC.